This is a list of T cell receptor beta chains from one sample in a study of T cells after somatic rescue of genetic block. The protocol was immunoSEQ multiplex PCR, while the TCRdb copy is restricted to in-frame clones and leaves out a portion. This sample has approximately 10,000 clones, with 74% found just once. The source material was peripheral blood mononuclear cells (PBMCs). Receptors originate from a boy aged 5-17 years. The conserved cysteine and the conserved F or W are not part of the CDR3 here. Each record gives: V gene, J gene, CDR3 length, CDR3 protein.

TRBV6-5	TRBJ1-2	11	ASSYGGVYGYT
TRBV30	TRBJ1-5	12	AGSRQLGYQPQH
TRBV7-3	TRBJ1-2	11	ASSYRDATGYT
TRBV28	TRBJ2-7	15	ASSIEGQTMGSYEQY
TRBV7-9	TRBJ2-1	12	ASSLAGVRYEQF
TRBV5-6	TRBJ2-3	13	ASSFRDRVTDTQY
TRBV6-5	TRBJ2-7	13	ASSSPGQHAYEQY
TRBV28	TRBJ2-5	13	ASFSPLAVRETQY
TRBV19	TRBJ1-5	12	ASTRVNSNQPQH
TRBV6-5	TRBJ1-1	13	ASSYLGVAGTEAF
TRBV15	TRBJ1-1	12	ATSRAGGHTEAF
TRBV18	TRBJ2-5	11	ASSPTLQETQY
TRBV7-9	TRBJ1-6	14	ASGLQGEGYNSPLH
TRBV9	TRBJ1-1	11	ASSVALQGRAF
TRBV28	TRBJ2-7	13	ASSFYRAGAGEQY
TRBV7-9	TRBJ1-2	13	ASSLLGQGSGGYT
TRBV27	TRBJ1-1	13	ASSLTGNMNTEAF
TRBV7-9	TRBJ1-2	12	ASSLASGVYGYT
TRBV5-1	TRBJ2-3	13	ASSWPAGITDTQY
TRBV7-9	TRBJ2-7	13	ASSLRPDGTYEQY
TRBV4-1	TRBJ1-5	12	ASSPMAGHQPQH
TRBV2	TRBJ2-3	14	ASRLGTGWKGDTQY
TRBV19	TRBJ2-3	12	ASRLDRGTDTQY
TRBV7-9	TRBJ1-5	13	ASSQMTGSNQPQH
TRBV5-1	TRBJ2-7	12	ASSSATGSYEQY
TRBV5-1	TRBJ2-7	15	ASSFQPYHDSSYEQY
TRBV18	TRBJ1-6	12	ASSPSSYNSPLH
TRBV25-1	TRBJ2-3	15	ASSGLRLAGVVDTQY
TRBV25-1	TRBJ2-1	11	ASSVPGYNEQF
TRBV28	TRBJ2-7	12	ASVSLTYAGEQY
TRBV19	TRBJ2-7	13	ASSIPGHPLYEQY
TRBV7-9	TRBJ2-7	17	ASSLAGLAGDFYSYEQY
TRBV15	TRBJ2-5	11	ATSRDRRETQY
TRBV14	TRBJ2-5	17	ASSQDRGDSWGLQETQY
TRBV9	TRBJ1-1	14	ASSPTGQGRNTEAF
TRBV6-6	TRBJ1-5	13	ASSYSDRALQPQH